This TCR beta chain was obtained from a study of regulatory T cells in long-lasting Graves disease. Trimming removed 5 bases from V and 5 bases from J, with 15 bases in between. Germline V gene sequence: CDR1 SQVTM, CDR2 ANQGSEA. This CDR3 has 13 residues. Specified time point: newly diagnosed GD, antithyroid drugs for less than 3 months. TCR sequences were obtained from RNA taken from PBMCs. Roughly 10 milliliters of peripheral blood were drawn into EDTA tubes. In building TCR beta libraries, iRepertoire HTBI primers were used together with Arm-PCR of CDR3 regions. TCRdb ran MiXCR on the multiplex PCR reads and lists one entry per CDR3 protein. Among 250,000 or so distinct CDR3 sequences listed, approximately 18% were seen once. The same data also went into a second study, on T cells in Graves' hyperthyroidism and ophthalmopathy. Per that paper: Diagnosis rested on symptoms, serum thyroxine and TRAb, thyroid ultrasound, and orbital computed tomography. Initially, a first-round RT-PCR of the TCR CDR3 employed the HTBI primer set.

This TCR derives from a woman under 40 with Graves disease. The chain employs TRBV29-1 and TRBJ1-2; D remains ambiguous. Sequenced material: peripheral blood mononuclear cells (PBMCs), taken at new diagnosis, from a patient treated with antithyroid drugs. CDR3 protein: CSVKAPAGYGYTF. The CDR3, as DNA: TGCAGCGTTAAAGCCCCAGCGGGGTATGGCTACACCTTC.